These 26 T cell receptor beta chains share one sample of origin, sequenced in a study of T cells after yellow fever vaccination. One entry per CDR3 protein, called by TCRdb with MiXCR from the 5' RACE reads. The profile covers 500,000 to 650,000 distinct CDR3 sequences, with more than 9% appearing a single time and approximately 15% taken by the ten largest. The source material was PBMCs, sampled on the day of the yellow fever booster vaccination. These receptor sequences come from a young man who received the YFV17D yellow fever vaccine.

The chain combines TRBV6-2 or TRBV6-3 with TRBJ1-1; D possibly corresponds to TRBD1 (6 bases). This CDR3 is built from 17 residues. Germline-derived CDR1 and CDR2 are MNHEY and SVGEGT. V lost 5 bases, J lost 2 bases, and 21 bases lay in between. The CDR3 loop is CASSRPGGTSANTEAFF. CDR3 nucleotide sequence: TGTGCCAGCAGTCGCCCGGGTGGGACAAGCGCCAACACTGAAGCTTTCTTT.

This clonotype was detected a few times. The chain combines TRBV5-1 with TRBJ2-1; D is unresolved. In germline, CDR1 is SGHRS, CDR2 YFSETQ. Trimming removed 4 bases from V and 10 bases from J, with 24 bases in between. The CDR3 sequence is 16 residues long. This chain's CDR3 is CASSDNVGGVGAEQFF. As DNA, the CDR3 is TGCGCCAGCAGCGATAACGTAGGTGGGGTAGGAGCCGAGCAGTTCTTC. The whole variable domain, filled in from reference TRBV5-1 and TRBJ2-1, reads KAGVTQTPRYLIKTRGQQVTLSCSPISGHRSVSWYQQTPGQGLQFLFEYFSETQRNKGNFPGRFSGRQFSNSRSEMNVSTLELGDSALYLCASSDNVGGVGAEQFFGPGTRLTVL.

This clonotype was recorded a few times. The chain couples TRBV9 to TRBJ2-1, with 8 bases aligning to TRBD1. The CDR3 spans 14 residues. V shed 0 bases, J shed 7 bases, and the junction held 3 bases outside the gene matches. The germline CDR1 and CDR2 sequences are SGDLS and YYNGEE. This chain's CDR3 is CASSVGGQGNEQFF. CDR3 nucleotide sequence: TGTGCCAGCAGCGTAGGTGGACAGGGTAATGAGCAGTTCTTC.

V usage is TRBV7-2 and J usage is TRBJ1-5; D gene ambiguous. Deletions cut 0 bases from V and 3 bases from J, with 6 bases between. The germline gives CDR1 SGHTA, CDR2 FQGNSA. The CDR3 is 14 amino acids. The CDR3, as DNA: TGTGCCAGCAGCTTAGCCCAATACAATCAGCCCCAGCATTTT. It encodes CASSLAQYNQPQHF.

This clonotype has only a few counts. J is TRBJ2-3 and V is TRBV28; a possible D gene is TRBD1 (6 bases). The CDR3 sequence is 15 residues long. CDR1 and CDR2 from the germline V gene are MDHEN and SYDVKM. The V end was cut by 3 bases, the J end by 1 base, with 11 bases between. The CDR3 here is CASSFRAGGTDTQYF. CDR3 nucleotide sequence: TGTGCCAGCAGTTTTCGTGCAGGGGGCACAGATACGCAGTATTTT.

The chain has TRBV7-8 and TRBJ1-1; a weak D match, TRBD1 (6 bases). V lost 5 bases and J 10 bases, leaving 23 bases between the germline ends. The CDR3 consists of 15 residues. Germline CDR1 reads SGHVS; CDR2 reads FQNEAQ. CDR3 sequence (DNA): TGTGCCAGCAGCACCGAGTGGACAGACTCCTTGAGAGCTTTCTTT. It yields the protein CASSTEWTDSLRAFF.

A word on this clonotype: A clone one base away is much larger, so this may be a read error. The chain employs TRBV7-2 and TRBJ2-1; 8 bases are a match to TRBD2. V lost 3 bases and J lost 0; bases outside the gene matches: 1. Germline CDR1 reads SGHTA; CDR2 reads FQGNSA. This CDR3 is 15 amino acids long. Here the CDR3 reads CASSFSGNSYNEQFF. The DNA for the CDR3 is TGTGCCAGCAGCTTTAGCGGGAACTCCTACAATGAGCAGTTCTTC.

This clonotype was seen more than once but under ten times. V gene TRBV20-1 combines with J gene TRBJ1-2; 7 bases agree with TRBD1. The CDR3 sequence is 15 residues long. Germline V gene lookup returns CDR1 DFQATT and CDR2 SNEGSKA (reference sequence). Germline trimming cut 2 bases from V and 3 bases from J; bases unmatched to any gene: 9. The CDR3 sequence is CSARPRTTGDYGYTF. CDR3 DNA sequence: TGCAGTGCTAGACCCAGAACTACAGGGGACTATGGCTACACCTTC.

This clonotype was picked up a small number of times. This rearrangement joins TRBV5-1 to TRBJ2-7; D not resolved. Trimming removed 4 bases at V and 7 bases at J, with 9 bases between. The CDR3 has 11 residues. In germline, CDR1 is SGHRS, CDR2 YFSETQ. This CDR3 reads CASSQDREQYF. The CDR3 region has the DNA TGCGCCAGCAGCCAGGACCGAGAGCAGTACTTC.

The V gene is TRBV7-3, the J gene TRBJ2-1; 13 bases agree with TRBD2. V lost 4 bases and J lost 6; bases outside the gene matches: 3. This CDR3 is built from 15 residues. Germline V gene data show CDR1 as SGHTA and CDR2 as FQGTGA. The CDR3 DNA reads TGTGCCAGCAGCTCGACTAGCGGGAGGAGCAATGAGCAGTTCTTC. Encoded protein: CASSSTSGRSNEQFF.

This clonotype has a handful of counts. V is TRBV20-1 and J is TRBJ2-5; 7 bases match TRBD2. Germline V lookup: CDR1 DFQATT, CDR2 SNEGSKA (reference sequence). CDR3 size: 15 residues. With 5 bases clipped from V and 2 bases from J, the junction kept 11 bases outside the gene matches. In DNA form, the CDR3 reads TGCAGTGCTTCACGGGGGGAAGTGAGGCAAGAGACCCAGTACTTC. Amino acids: CSASRGEVRQETQYF.

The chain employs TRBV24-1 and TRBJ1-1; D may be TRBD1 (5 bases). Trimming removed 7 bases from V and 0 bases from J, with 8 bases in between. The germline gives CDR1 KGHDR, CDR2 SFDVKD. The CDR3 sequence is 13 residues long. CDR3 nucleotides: TGTGCCACCAGAAAGGGGTTGAACACTGAAGCTTTCTTT. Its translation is CATRKGLNTEAFF.

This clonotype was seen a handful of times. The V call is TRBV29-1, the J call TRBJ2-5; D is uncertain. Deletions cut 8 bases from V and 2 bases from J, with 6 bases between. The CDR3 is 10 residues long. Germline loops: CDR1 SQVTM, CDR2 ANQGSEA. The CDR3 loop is CSSKQETQYF. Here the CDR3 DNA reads TGCAGCTCAAAACAAGAGACCCAGTACTTC.

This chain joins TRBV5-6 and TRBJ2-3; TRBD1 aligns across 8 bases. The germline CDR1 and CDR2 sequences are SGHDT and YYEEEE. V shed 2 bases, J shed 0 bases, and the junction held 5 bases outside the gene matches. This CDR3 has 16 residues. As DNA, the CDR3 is TGTGCCAGCAGCTTCAGGGGGCTAACCAGCACAGATACGCAGTATTTT. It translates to CASSFRGLTSTDTQYF.

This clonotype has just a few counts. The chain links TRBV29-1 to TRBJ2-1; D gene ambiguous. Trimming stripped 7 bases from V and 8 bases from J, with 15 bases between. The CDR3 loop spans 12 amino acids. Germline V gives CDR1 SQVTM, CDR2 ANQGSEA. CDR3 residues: CSGVMWSYEQFF. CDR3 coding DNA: TGCAGCGGGGTGATGTGGTCCTATGAGCAGTTCTTC.

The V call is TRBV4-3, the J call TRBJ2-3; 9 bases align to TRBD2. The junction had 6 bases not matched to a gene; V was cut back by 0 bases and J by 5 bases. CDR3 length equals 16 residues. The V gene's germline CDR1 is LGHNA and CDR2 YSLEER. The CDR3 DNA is TGCGCCAGCAGCCAAGATTATCTAGCGGGATTAGATACGCAGTATTTT. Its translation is CASSQDYLAGLDTQYF.

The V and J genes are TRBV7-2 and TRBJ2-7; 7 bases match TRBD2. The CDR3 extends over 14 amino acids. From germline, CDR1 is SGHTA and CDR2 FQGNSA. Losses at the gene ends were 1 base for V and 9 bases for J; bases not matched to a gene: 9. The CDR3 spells CASSLGLAVVGQYF. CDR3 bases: TGTGCCAGCAGCTTAGGACTAGCTGTTGTGGGGCAGTACTTC.

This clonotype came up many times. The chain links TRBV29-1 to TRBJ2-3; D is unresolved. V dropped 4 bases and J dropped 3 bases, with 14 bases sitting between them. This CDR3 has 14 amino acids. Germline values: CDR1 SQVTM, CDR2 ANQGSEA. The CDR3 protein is CSVGKVVGTDTQYF. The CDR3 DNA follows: TGCAGCGTTGGAAAGGTAGTTGGAACAGATACGCAGTATTTT.

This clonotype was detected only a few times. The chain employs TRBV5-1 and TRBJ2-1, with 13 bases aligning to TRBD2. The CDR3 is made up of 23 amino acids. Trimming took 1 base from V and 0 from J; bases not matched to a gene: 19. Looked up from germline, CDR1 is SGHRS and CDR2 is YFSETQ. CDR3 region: CASSLTYASQGLAGSTSYNEQFF. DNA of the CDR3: TGCGCCAGCAGCTTGACATACGCTTCTCAGGGACTAGCGGGATCAACCTCCTACAATGAGCAGTTCTTC.

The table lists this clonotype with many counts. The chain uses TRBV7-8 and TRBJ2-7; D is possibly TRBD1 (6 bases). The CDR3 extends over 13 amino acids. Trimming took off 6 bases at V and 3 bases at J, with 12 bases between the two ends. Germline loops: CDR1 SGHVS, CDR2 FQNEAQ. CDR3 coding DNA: TGTGCCAGCAGTCCAGGGGAAGTCTACGAGCAGTACTTC. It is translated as CASSPGEVYEQYF.

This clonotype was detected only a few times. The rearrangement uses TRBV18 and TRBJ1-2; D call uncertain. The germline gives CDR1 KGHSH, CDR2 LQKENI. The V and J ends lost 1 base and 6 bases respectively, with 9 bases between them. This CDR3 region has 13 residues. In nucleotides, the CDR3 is TGTGCCAGCTCACCACAAACCTCGGATGGCTACACCTTC. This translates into CASSPQTSDGYTF.

The DNA for the CDR3 is TGCAGTGCTAGAGACCCGGGACAGGGTACCACCGGGGAGCTGTTTTTT. Amino acids: CSARDPGQGTTGELFF. The chain combines TRBV20-1 with TRBJ2-2; 9 positions agree with TRBD1. The CDR3 contains 16 residues. CDR1 and CDR2 from the germline V gene are DFQATT and SNEGSKA (reference sequence). V shed 0 bases, J shed 4 bases, and the junction held 6 bases outside the gene matches.

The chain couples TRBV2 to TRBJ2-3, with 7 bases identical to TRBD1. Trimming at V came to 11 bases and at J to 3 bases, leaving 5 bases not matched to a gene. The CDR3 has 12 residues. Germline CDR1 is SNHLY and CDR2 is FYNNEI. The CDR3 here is CAGRQGTDTQYF. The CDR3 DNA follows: TGTGCCGGGCGACAGGGAACAGATACGCAGTATTTT.

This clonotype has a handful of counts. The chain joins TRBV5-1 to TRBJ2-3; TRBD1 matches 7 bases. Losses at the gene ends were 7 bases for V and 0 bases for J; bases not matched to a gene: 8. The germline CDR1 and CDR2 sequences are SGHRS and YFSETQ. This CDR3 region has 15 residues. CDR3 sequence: CASERGLGSTDTQYF. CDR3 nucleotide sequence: TGCGCCAGCGAAAGGGGGCTAGGGAGCACAGATACGCAGTATTTT.

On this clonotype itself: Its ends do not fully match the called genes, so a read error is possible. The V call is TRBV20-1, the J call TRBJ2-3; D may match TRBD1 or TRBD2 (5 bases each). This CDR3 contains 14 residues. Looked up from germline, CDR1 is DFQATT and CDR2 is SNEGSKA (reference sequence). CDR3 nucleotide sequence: TGCTGTGCTAGCCGCAAGGGGCGCACAGATACGCAGTATTTT. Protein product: CCASRKGRTDTQYF.

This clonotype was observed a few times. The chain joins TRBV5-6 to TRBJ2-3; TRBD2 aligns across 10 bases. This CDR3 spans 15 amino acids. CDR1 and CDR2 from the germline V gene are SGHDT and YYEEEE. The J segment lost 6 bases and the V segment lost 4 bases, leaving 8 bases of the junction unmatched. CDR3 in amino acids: CASSGAGGARDTQYF. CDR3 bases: TGTGCCAGCAGCGGAGCGGGAGGGGCTAGGGATACGCAGTATTTT.